This TCR beta chain appears in the sequencing data of a study of OX40 agonist ivuxolimab in advanced cancers. The assay was immunoSEQ multiplex PCR, and TCRdb's table has in-frame clones only and misses some. This sample yields approximately 57,000 clones, of which more than 80% are seen a single time; 2.5% to 3.5% belongs to the top ten. Trimming left V 4 bases short and J 5 bases short, with 12 bases between. This CDR3 region has 14 residues. The germline V gene encodes CDR1 ENHRY and CDR2 SYGVKD. This clone has just a few counts. Sample: CD4+ or CD8+ T cells sorted from blood, taken in a trial of the OX40 agonist ivuxolimab. The sequence derives from an adult with an advanced solid tumor such as melanoma, head and neck, liver or kidney cancer. The chain carries TRBV10-3 and TRBJ2-1; D gene uncertain. CDR3 coding DNA: TGTGCCATCAGTGGACCTCGGACCCACAATGAGCAGTTCTTC. It is translated as CAISGPRTHNEQFF.